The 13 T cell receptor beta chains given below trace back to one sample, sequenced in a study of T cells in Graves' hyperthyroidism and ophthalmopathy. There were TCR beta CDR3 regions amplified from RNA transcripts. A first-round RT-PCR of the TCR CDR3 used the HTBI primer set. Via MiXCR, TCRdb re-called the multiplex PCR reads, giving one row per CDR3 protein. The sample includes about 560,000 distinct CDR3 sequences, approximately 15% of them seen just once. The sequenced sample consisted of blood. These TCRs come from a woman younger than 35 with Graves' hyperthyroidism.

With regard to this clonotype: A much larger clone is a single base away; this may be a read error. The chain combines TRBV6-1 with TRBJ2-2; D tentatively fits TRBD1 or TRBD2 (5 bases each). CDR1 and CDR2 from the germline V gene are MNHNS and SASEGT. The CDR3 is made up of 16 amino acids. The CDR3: CASRRQTGTNTGEPFF. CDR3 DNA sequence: TGTGCCAGCAGGCGCCAGACTGGGACGAACACCGGGGAGCCGTTTTTT.

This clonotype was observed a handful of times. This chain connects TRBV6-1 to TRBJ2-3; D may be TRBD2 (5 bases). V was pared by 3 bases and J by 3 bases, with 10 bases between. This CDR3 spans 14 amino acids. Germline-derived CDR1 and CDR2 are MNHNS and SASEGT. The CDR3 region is CASSDRGLTDTQYF. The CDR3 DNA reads TGTGCCAGCAGTGATCGGGGTCTTACAGATACGCAGTATTTT.

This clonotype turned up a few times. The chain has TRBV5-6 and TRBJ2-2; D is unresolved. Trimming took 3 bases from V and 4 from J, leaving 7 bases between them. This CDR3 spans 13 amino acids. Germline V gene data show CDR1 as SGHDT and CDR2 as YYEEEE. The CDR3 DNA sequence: TGTGCCAGCAGCTGGAGTCCCACCGGGGAGCTGTTTTTT. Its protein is CASSWSPTGELFF.

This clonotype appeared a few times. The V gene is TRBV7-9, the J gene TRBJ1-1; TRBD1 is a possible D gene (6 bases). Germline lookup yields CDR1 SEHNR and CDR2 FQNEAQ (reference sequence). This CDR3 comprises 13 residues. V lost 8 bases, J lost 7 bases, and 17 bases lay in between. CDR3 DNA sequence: TGTGCCAGCGTGCGGGGGCGCGATAATGAAGCTTTCTTT. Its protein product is CASVRGRDNEAFF.

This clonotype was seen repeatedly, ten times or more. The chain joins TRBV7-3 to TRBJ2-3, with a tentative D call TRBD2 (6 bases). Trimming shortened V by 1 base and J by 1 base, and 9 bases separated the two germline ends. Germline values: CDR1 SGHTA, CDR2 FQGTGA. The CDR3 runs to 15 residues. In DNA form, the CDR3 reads TGTGCCAGCAGCTTAAAATCGGGGGGCACAGATACGCAGTATTTT. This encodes CASSLKSGGTDTQYF.

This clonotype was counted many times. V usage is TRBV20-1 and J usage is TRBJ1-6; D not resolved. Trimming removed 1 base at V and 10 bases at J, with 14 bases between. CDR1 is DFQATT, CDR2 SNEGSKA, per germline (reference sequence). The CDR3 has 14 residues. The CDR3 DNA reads TGCAGTGCTAGAGGGCCCGGAGACGCGTCACCCCTCCACTTT. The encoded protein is CSARGPGDASPLHF.

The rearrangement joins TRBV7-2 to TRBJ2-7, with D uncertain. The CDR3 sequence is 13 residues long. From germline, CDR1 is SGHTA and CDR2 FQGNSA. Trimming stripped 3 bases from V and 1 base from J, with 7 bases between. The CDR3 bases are TGTGCCAGCAGCTTTAGGTGGTCCTACGAGCAGTACTTC. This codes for CASSFRWSYEQYF.

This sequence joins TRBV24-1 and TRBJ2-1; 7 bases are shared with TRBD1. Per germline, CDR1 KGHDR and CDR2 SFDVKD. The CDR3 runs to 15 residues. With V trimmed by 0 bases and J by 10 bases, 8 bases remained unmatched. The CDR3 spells CATSDLRGHGVEQFF. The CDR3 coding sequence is TGTGCCACCAGTGATTTGAGGGGGCACGGGGTAGAGCAGTTCTTC.

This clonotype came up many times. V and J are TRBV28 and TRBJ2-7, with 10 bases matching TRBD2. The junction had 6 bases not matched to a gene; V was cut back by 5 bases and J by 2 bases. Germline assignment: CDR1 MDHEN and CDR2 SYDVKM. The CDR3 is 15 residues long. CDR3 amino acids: CASSRGTSVPYEQYF. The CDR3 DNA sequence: TGTGCCAGCAGTCGGGGGACTAGCGTACCCTACGAGCAGTACTTC.

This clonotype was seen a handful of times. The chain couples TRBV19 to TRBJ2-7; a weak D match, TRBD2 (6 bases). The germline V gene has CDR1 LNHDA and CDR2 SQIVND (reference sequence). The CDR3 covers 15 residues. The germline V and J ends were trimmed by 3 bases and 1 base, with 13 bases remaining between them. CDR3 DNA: TGTGCCAGTAGTATCGCCCGGGACTTATCCTACGAGCAGTACTTC. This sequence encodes CASSIARDLSYEQYF.

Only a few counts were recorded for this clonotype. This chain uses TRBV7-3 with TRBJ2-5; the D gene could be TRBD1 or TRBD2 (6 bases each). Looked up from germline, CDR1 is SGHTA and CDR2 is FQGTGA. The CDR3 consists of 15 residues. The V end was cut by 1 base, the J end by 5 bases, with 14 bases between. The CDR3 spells CASSLNAGAGETQYF. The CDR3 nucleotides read TGTGCCAGCAGCTTAAACGCAGGGGCGGGGGAGACCCAGTACTTC.

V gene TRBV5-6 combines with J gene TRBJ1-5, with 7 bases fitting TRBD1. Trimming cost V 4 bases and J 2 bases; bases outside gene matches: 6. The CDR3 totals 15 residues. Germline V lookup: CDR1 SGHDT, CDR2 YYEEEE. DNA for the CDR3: TGTGCCAGCAGCCCAAGGGACAGTCGCAATCAGCCCCAGCATTTT. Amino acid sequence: CASSPRDSRNQPQHF.

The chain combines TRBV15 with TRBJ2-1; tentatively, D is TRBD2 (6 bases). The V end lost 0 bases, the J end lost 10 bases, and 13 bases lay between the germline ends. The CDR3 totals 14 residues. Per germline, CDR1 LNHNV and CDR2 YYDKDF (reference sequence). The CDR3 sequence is CATSRETSSGEQFF. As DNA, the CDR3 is TGTGCCACCAGCAGAGAAACCTCAAGCGGGGAGCAGTTCTTC.